These 26 T cell receptor beta chains came from one sample sequenced in a study of post-analysis software for immune sequencing data. No antigens are known for them. Carried by the TCR beta cDNA libraries were unique molecular identifiers. A single record per CDR3 protein comes from TCRdb applying MiXCR to the PCR reads. The data contain 600,000 to 750,000 distinct CDR3 sequences, more than 50% of them singletons. Study outcomes and limitations: Elevated frequency relative to controls characterized roughly 5 TRBV segments in patients, TRBV5-6, TRBV5-1 and TRBV20-1 among them.

Sequencing was performed on blood. The receptors come from a girl aged 2 to 9 with multiple sclerosis.

The chain has TRBV12-3 or TRBV12-4 and TRBJ2-3; D perhaps matches TRBD2 (7 bases). Trimming stripped 6 bases from V and 0 bases from J, with 22 bases between. This CDR3 is 18 amino acids long. CDR3 coding DNA: TGTGCCAGCAGCTTACGAGGGGGGGCCTTCTTTAGCACAGATACGCAGTATTTT. Its protein is CASSLRGGAFFSTDTQYF.

This chain joins TRBV5-1 and TRBJ2-3; 8 bases align to TRBD1. The CDR3 has 15 residues. The germline V gene has CDR1 SGHRS and CDR2 YFSETQ. Trimming removed 4 bases from V and 5 bases from J; junction bases left unmatched: 9. The CDR3 coding sequence is TGCGCCAGCAGCCGCTTCGGACAGGGACAAGATACGCAGTATTTT. Translating gives CASSRFGQGQDTQYF.

The chain has TRBV4-1 and TRBJ2-3; D unresolved. Germline lookup yields CDR1 MGHRA and CDR2 YSYEKL. This CDR3 is 14 amino acids long. Trimming took 2 bases from V and 0 from J, leaving 6 bases between them. The CDR3 nucleotides read TGCGCCAGCAGCCAATATGAGAGCACAGATACGCAGTATTTT. This encodes CASSQYESTDTQYF.

This clonotype appeared once. V gene TRBV6-5 combines with J gene TRBJ1-4; D not resolved. Germline V gives CDR1 MNHEY, CDR2 SVGAGI. This CDR3 region has 14 residues. The germline V and J ends were trimmed by 7 bases and 8 bases, with 17 bases remaining between them. CDR3 protein: CASKPGMVEEKLFF. The CDR3 nucleotides are TGTGCCAGCAAGCCCGGGATGGTGGAGGAAAAACTGTTTTTT.

A few counts support this clonotype. The chain joins TRBV25-1 to TRBJ2-1, with no clear D. Looked up from germline, CDR1 is MGHDK and CDR2 is SYGVNS. The CDR3 loop spans 15 amino acids. V dropped 9 bases and J dropped 5 bases, with 20 bases sitting between them. In nucleotides, the CDR3 is TGTGCCAGTAACTCCCCGGGTGTATCGGACAATGAGCAGTTCTTC. Amino acids: CASNSPGVSDNEQFF.

The chain links TRBV6-5 to TRBJ1-2; possibly TRBD1 for D (6 bases). This CDR3 is built from 14 residues. The germline CDR1 and CDR2 sequences are MNHEY and SVGAGI. Trimming removed 5 bases from V and 4 bases from J, with 14 bases in between. CDR3 DNA: TGTGCCAGCAGTAACGACAGGCGCCCCTATGGCTACACCTTC. Its protein is CASSNDRRPYGYTF.

The chain couples TRBV20-1 to TRBJ2-3; tentative D call: TRBD2 (5 bases). The germline V and J ends were trimmed by 4 bases and 0 bases, with 14 bases remaining between them. The CDR3 covers 15 residues. Germline-derived CDR1 and CDR2 are DFQATT and SNEGSKA (reference sequence). The CDR3 bases are TGCAGTGCTAAACAGCCAGCGGTTAGCACAGATACGCAGTATTTT. Translating it yields CSAKQPAVSTDTQYF.

This rearrangement joins TRBV7-9 to TRBJ1-1; D possibly corresponds to TRBD1 (5 bases). Trimming pared 3 bases from V and 4 bases from J, leaving 12 bases between. The CDR3 length is 14 residues. The germline CDR1 and CDR2 sequences are SEHNR and FQNEAQ (reference sequence). CDR3 bases: TGTGCCAGCAGCTTCGTTCAGGGTCGCACTGAAGCTTTCTTT. Residues: CASSFVQGRTEAFF.

V is TRBV20-1 and J is TRBJ2-1, with D perhaps TRBD2 (6 bases). The CDR3 sequence is 14 residues long. The germline CDR1 and CDR2 sequences are DFQATT and SNEGSKA (reference sequence). V was clipped by 3 bases and J by 6 bases, with 15 bases between them. In nucleotides, the CDR3 is TGCAGTGCTAGGCTGGCGGGAAAGAGCAATGAGCAGTTCTTC. It specifies CSARLAGKSNEQFF.

This clonotype was counted only a few times. The chain combines TRBV5-1 with TRBJ2-3; TRBD2 agrees at 12 bases. The CDR3 is made up of 16 amino acids. With 3 bases clipped from V and 6 bases from J, the junction kept 8 bases outside the gene matches. Germline CDR1 reads SGHRS; CDR2 reads YFSETQ. This CDR3 is CASSSPSGRGMDTQYF. In DNA form, the CDR3 reads TGCGCCAGCAGCTCGCCTAGCGGGAGGGGTATGGATACGCAGTATTTT.

This clonotype was counted between two and nine times. The chain combines TRBV29-1 with TRBJ2-1, with 8 bases fitting TRBD2. This CDR3 contains 14 residues. V lost 6 bases and J lost 5; bases outside the gene matches: 9. Germline lookup yields CDR1 SQVTM and CDR2 ANQGSEA. The CDR3 protein is CSVPEGTRDNEQFF. The CDR3 DNA reads as TGCAGCGTCCCCGAGGGGACTAGGGACAATGAGCAGTTCTTC.

For the CDR3, the DNA is TGTGCCAGCAGTTACTCTGGGACAGGGGTCCGTCAGCCCCAGCATTTT. Translation: CASSYSGTGVRQPQHF. The V gene is TRBV6-5, the J gene TRBJ1-5; 10 bases are shared with TRBD1. Germline CDR1 and CDR2: MNHEY and SVGAGI. There are 16 residues in the CDR3. With 0 bases clipped from V and 6 bases from J, the junction kept 5 bases outside the gene matches.

The V call is TRBV29-1, the J call TRBJ1-1; 8 bases are a match to TRBD1. After removal of 6 bases from V and 3 bases from J, the junction contained 3 bases not matched to a gene. CDR1 SQVTM and CDR2 ANQGSEA come from the germline V gene. CDR3 length equals 12 residues. CDR3 protein: CSVRQGHTEAFF. CDR3 coding DNA: TGCAGCGTGCGACAGGGGCACACTGAAGCTTTCTTT.

This clonotype was observed a few times. J is TRBJ1-1 and V is TRBV11-2; no firm D call. V lost 5 bases and J lost 1, with 11 bases in between. In germline, CDR1 is SGHAT, CDR2 FQNNGV. This CDR3 has 14 amino acids. CDR3 sequence: CASSPGWGNTEAFF. Written as DNA, the CDR3 is TGTGCCAGCAGCCCCGGTTGGGGGAACACTGAAGCTTTCTTT.

The chain is built from TRBV29-1 and TRBJ2-1; no clear D. The V and J ends lost 3 bases and 8 bases respectively, with 11 bases between them. This CDR3 comprises 12 residues. From germline, CDR1 is SQVTM and CDR2 ANQGSEA. In DNA, the CDR3 is TGCAGCGTTGATCATTACCTCCATGAGCAGTTCTTC. Protein sequence: CSVDHYLHEQFF.

V is TRBV29-1 and J is TRBJ2-2; 13 nucleotides agree with TRBD2. Germline trimming cut 8 bases from V and 10 bases from J; bases unmatched to any gene: 13. The CDR3 covers 15 residues. The germline V gene has CDR1 SQVTM and CDR2 ANQGSEA. CDR3 nucleotide sequence: TGCAGCATCCTAACCACGGGGACTAGCGGGGAGGAGCTGTTTTTT. It is translated as CSILTTGTSGEELFF.

A remark on this clonotype: A read error may produce the germline difference seen at one junction end. The chain employs TRBV20-1 and TRBJ2-5; D is unclear. The CDR3 runs 14 residues. Germline V gene data show CDR1 as DFQATT and CDR2 as SNEGSKA (reference sequence). CDR3 bases: TGTAGTGCTAAATGGAGCGACCCCGATCGAGAGCAGTACTTC. It is translated as CSAKWSDPDREQYF.

The chain combines TRBV12-3 or TRBV12-4 with TRBJ2-5; D is uncertain. The DNA end lines up better with TRBJ2-7; the J call may be wrong. This CDR3 has 12 amino acids. CDR3 DNA sequence: TGTGCCAGCAGTTTTGGCGGCCACGAGCAGTACTTC. Residues: CASSFGGHEQYF.

The chain is built from TRBV5-1 and TRBJ2-5; D perhaps matches TRBD2 (5 bases). This CDR3 has 15 residues. Trimming stripped 4 bases from V and 9 bases from J, with 22 bases between. The V gene's germline CDR1 is SGHRS and CDR2 YFSETQ. The CDR3: CASSGLARRLEAQYF. The CDR3 nucleotides read TGCGCCAGCAGCGGGCTAGCTAGAAGGTTGGAGGCCCAGTACTTC.

The chain uses TRBV19 and TRBJ1-5; no firm D call. V dropped 7 bases and J dropped 6 bases, with 16 bases sitting between them. There are 14 residues in the CDR3. Germline V gives CDR1 LNHDA, CDR2 SQIVND (reference sequence). The CDR3 is CASKREARSQPQHF. CDR3 in DNA: TGTGCCAGTAAACGGGAGGCGCGGTCTCAGCCCCAGCATTTT. Based on the CDR3 plus reference TRBV19 and TRBJ1-5, the full variable domain is DGGITQSPKYLFRKEGQNVTLSCEQNLNHDAMYWYRQDPGQGLRLIYYSQIVNDFQKGDIAEGYSVSREKKESFPLTVTSAQKNPTAFYLCASKREARSQPQHFGDGTRLSIL.

This sequence joins TRBV6-2 or TRBV6-3 and TRBJ2-5; D is possibly TRBD2 (6 bases). This CDR3 spans 15 amino acids. V was clipped by 2 bases and J by 11 bases, with 21 bases between them. Germline CDR1 and CDR2: MNHEY and SVGEGT. DNA of the CDR3: TGTGCCAGCAGTTACAGCCTGGACACTCGACGGGAGCAGTACTTC. Translating gives CASSYSLDTRREQYF.

This chain connects TRBV29-1 to TRBJ2-7; D possibly matches TRBD1 or TRBD2 (7 bases each). Trimming stripped 1 base from V and 0 bases from J, with 16 bases between. The CDR3 has 16 residues. Germline V gives CDR1 SQVTM, CDR2 ANQGSEA. CDR3 region: CSVEGRGGSTSYEQYF. CDR3 coding DNA: TGCAGCGTTGAAGGCAGGGGGGGATCGACCTCCTACGAGCAGTACTTC.

J is TRBJ2-5 and V is TRBV27; possibly TRBD2 for D (5 bases). Germline loops: CDR1 MNHEY, CDR2 SMNVEV (reference sequence). The CDR3 runs to 17 residues. The ends were cut back, 5 bases at V and 0 bases at J, with 19 bases in the middle. This chain's CDR3 is CASSPAVAPFYQETQYF. CDR3 in DNA: TGTGCCAGCAGTCCCGCGGTAGCGCCTTTCTACCAAGAGACCCAGTACTTC.

The J gene is TRBJ1-5, the V gene TRBV3-1, with no clear D. Germline assignment: CDR1 LGHDT and CDR2 YNNKEL (reference sequence). This CDR3 comprises 13 residues. Trimming stripped 7 bases from V and 0 bases from J, with 7 bases between. CDR3 sequence reads: CASTRGSNQPQHF. The CDR3 nucleotides are TGTGCCAGCACGCGGGGTAGCAATCAGCCCCAGCATTTT.

This chain links TRBV11-2 with TRBJ2-1, with 8 bases lining up with TRBD1. J gave up 9 bases and V 5 bases, and 12 bases lay outside the gene matches. The CDR3 consists of 15 residues. In germline, CDR1 is SGHAT, CDR2 FQNNGV. CDR3 amino acids: CASSSERTGHGEQFF. The CDR3 nucleotides read TGTGCCAGCAGCAGTGAAAGGACAGGGCATGGTGAGCAGTTCTTC. The full variable domain, in which reference TRBV11-2 and TRBJ2-1 provide the parts outside the CDR3, is EAGVAQSPRYKIIEKRQSVAFWCNPISGHATLYWYQQILGQGPKLLIQFQNNGVVDDSQLPKDRFSAERLKGVDSTLKIQPAKLEDSAVYLCASSSERTGHGEQFFGPGTRLTVL.

The CDR3 bases are TGTGCCAGCAGCCAAGATGGGGAGCGGAGCCGGCCCCCAGATACGCAGTATTTT. This sequence encodes CASSQDGERSRPPDTQYF. This chain links TRBV3-1 with TRBJ2-3, with D perhaps TRBD2 (5 bases). The CDR3 covers 18 residues. Germline CDR1 and CDR2: LGHDT and YNNKEL (reference sequence). Trimming took 0 bases from V and 4 from J, leaving 20 bases between them.